The 2 T cell receptor beta chains presented below share a single source sample, sequenced in a study of CD8 T cells in cerebrospinal fluid in Alzheimer's disease. TCRdb derives one entry per CDR3 protein from the 10x single-cell sequencing reads, leaving out DNA. The sample includes about 1,400 distinct CDR3 sequences. The sequenced material came from cerebrospinal fluid. These receptors came from a human donor with mild cognitive impairment.

By frequency, this clonotype registers medium-sized. The rearrangement uses TRBV20-1 and TRBJ2-1; TCRdb gives TRBD1 as the D gene, but with no DNA this cannot be confirmed. This CDR3 is 16 amino acids long. Per the germline V gene, CDR1 is DFQATT and CDR2 is SNEGSKA (reference sequence). The CDR3 protein is CSARASRGAAGNEQFF.

The CDR3 sequence: CASSDGTSGNEQFF. The rearrangement links TRBV12-3 or TRBV12-4 to TRBJ2-1; TCRdb's D call, TRBD2, is unchecked because there is no DNA. CDR3 length: 14 amino acids.